Here is one TCR beta chain with its context. Its target is unknown. This sample was taken from a study of shared clonotypes between healthy human individuals. Here immunoSEQ multiplex PCR was the method, and the copy in TCRdb shows in-frame clones only, minus some. The sample yields approximately 1.4 million clones, roughly 98% seen once. The CDR3 is 15 residues long. J gave up 5 bases and V 1 base, and 4 bases lay outside the gene matches. From germline, CDR1 is SGHNT and CDR2 YENEEA. Findings of the study overall: It was the non-shared clonotypes that had lower generation probabilities than clonotypes shared by all four donors. Large depth notwithstanding, sorted-subset sequencing proved incomplete by rarefaction.

The sample consisted of naive CD4+ T cells sorted from blood. The sample's subset: CD45RA+ positively selected. This receptor was obtained from a man aged 30 to 45 in good health. The chain employs TRBV11-3 and TRBJ2-2; 7 positions match TRBD2. The CDR3 loop is CASSLGLADTGELFF. DNA of the CDR3: TGTGCCAGCAGCTTAGGACTAGCAGATACCGGGGAGCTGTTTTTT.